This T cell receptor beta chain is drawn from a study of cytomegalovirus exposure and HLA in healthy donors. For the study at large: There were more than 350 genotyped donors. Of these, roughly 80% fell in the genetic ancestry cluster associated with self-reported Caucasian donors.

CDR1 is MGHRA and CDR2 is YSYEKL in the germline V gene. This CDR3 spans 18 amino acids. The V gene lost 5 bases and the J gene lost 5 bases, with 24 bases spanning the gap. At sampling all donors were nominally healthy, likely with unrecorded immune exposures. Remarks on this clone: Its antigen is unknown.

60 Vbeta and 13 Jbeta primers were used in PCR. Sequencing was performed with immunoSEQ multiplex PCR; in TCRdb, only in-frame clones are kept and a portion is missing. Of about 99,000 clones listed, nearly 80% are singletons. Study conclusions and caveats: The study carried out a later analysis of TCR beta sequences. It associated approximately 16,000 of them with specific HLA alleles at a false discovery rate of 0.05. In vitro data verified a few CMV-associated chains as specific for CMV antigens.

V usage is TRBV4-1 and J usage is TRBJ1-4; D gene uncertain. The origin of this receptor is a man aged 55 to 70 in good health and CMV-seropositive. The sequencing sample was made of PBMCs. CDR3 sequence: CASSSRLTENVFNEKLFF. CDR3 nucleotide sequence: TGCGCCAGCAGCTCCCGCCTAACGGAGAATGTGTTCAATGAAAAACTGTTTTTT.